Below, 3 T cell receptor beta chains from the same sample are listed, as sequenced in a study of response to subunit inactivated influenza vaccine. TCRdb fed the RT-PCR reads into MiXCR, producing one record per CDR3 protein. Among about 190,000 distinct CDR3 sequences listed, roughly an eighth were seen once. The specimen comprised CD8+ T cells sorted from PBMCs, sampled 5 days after vaccination. The receptor set was obtained from a man aged 50-59 years who received an inactivated influenza vaccine.

This clonotype showed up just a few times. The chain couples TRBV28 to TRBJ2-2, with 7 bases lining up with TRBD1. The CDR3 runs 16 residues. V lost 7 bases to trimming and J lost 4 bases; unmatched junction nucleotides: 12. CDR1 and CDR2 from the germline V gene are MDHEN and SYDVKM. In DNA, the CDR3 is TGTGCCAGCAACCTGGAGAACAGGGGTGGCACCGGGGAGCTGTTTTTT. Translation gives CASNLENRGGTGELFF.

This chain links TRBV24-1 with TRBJ2-7, with no clear D. This CDR3 spans 13 amino acids. Per germline, CDR1 KGHDR and CDR2 SFDVKD. V was trimmed by 6 bases and J by 0 bases, leaving 8 bases between them. The CDR3 DNA reads TGTGCCACCAGTACCCCAAGCTCCTACGAGCAGTACTTC. As protein: CATSTPSSYEQYF.

The chain is built from TRBV13 and TRBJ2-5; 9 nucleotides agree with TRBD2. The CDR3 runs 18 residues. The J segment lost 3 bases and the V segment lost 2 bases, leaving 13 bases of the junction unmatched. Germline V gene lookup returns CDR1 PRHDT and CDR2 FYEKMQ (reference sequence). CDR3 loop: CASSLRYGGRAGEETQYF. Here the CDR3 DNA reads TGTGCCAGCAGCTTAAGATATGGCGGGAGGGCCGGAGAAGAGACCCAGTACTTC. The full variable domain, its missing parts supplied by reference TRBV13 and TRBJ2-5, is AAGVIQSPRHLIKEKRETATLKCYPIPRHDTVYWYQQGPGQDPQFLISFYEKMQSDKGSIPDRFSAQQFSDYHSELNMSSLELGDSALYFCASSLRYGGRAGEETQYFGPGTRLLVL.